The text below deals with one T cell receptor (beta chain). In the original workflow: Amplification with reference gene primers provided the estimates of nucleated cell counts. Generated by immunoSEQ multiplex PCR, the TCRdb table keeps only in-frame clones and is missing some. That table gives V, J and clone size, and the DNA gave D and trimming. Among more than 300,000 clones, about 83% were seen once, and the ten largest hold approximately 1.2%. The data originate from a study of blood T cell repertoires in COVID-19. Looking at the study overall: Specimens from acute and convalescent COVID-19 originated in the United States, Italy and Spain. PBMCs, B-cell-depleted T cells, or T cells were the source of the cDNA or gDNA that made up the material.

This TCR derives from a woman between 45 and 60 years old with acute or convalescent COVID-19. Sequencing was done on a sample of peripheral blood.

Written as DNA, the CDR3 is TGTGCCAGTAGTCACAATAGCGGACCTTACAATGAGCAGTTCTTC. Encoded protein: CASSHNSGPYNEQFF. V gene TRBV19 combines with J gene TRBJ2-1; D might be TRBD2 (6 bases). The CDR3 covers 15 residues. Germline V lookup: CDR1 LNHDA, CDR2 SQIVND (reference sequence). Trimming removed 5 bases from V and 4 bases from J, with 15 bases in between.